The 4 T cell receptor beta chains below were found in one sample sequenced in a study of CD8 T cells in Susac syndrome. The RNA input was roughly 0.45 to 1 ug, and it was reverse transcribed with random hexamers. TCRdb re-derived calls from the immunoSEQ multiplex PCR reads in MiXCR, one entry per CDR3 protein. This sample has roughly 120,000 distinct CDR3 sequences; 90% to 95% occur once, and the top ten carry 0.093%. The sequenced sample consisted of CD4+ T cells from PBMCs. Receptor source: a human donor with multiple sclerosis.

The CDR3 nucleotides are TGCAGCGTATCTTCAGGGGGCGCAGCCAAAAACATTCAGTACTTC. Encoded protein: CSVSSGGAAKNIQYF. The V and J genes are TRBV29-1 and TRBJ2-4; 8 bases fit TRBD1. Germline V gene sequence: CDR1 SQVTM, CDR2 ANQGSEA. The junction had 7 bases not matched to a gene; V was cut back by 6 bases and J by 0 bases. This CDR3 has 15 amino acids.

This chain connects TRBV28 to TRBJ1-1; D gene ambiguous. The CDR3 runs to 14 residues. V lost 7 bases, J lost 0 bases, and 12 bases lay in between. Germline CDR1 is MDHEN and CDR2 is SYDVKM. The CDR3 loop reads CASTRGRMNTEAFF. The CDR3, as DNA: TGTGCCAGCACCCGAGGGAGGATGAACACTGAAGCTTTCTTT.

This chain joins TRBV7-2 and TRBJ2-2; D not certain. V dropped 0 bases and J dropped 5 bases, with 7 bases sitting between them. Germline V gives CDR1 SGHTA, CDR2 FQGNSA. This CDR3 has 14 amino acids. The DNA for the CDR3 is TGTGCCAGCAGCTTAGCGACGAGAACCGGGGAGCTGTTTTTT. It encodes CASSLATRTGELFF.

The chain uses TRBV12-3 or TRBV12-4 and TRBJ1-5; 7 nucleotides align to TRBD1. This CDR3 region has 14 residues. V lost 5 bases, J lost 3 bases, and 4 bases stayed unmatched. CDR3 nucleotides: TGTGCCAGCAGTAAGGACAGGAACAATCAGCCCCAGCATTTT. This gives the protein CASSKDRNNQPQHF.